The clone carrying this T cell receptor (beta chain) was observed a handful of times. The antigen remains undetermined. This specimen belongs to a study of regulatory T cells in long-lasting Graves disease. Whole-study findings and limits: Favoring TRBV28, TRBJ1-2 and TRBJ2-5 was a feature seen in persistent disease.

V shed 5 bases and J 2 bases; nucleotides not matched to a gene: 10. CDR1 and CDR2 (germline): SGHDN, FVKESK. The CDR3 sequence is 16 residues long. CDR3-region Arm-PCR and iRepertoire HTBI primers produced the TCR beta libraries. Using its own MiXCR run on the multiplex PCR reads, TCRdb lists one record per CDR3 protein. Of 400,000 to 550,000 distinct CDR3 sequences in the sample, around 14% were seen once. Time point in this sample: newly diagnosed GD, antithyroid drugs for less than 3 months. Extracted RNA from PBMCs served as the source of the TCR library. These data were also reused for a study on T cells in Graves' hyperthyroidism and ophthalmopathy.

Sequenced material: peripheral blood mononuclear cells (PBMCs), taken at new diagnosis, from a patient treated with antithyroid drugs. This TCR derives from a woman in her 30s with Graves disease. The V and J genes are TRBV14 and TRBJ2-7; 9 nucleotides align to TRBD2. The DNA for the CDR3 is TGTGCCAGCAGCGTACTAGGTGGCGGGAGGGCCTACGAGCAGTACTTC. Its protein is CASSVLGGGRAYEQYF.